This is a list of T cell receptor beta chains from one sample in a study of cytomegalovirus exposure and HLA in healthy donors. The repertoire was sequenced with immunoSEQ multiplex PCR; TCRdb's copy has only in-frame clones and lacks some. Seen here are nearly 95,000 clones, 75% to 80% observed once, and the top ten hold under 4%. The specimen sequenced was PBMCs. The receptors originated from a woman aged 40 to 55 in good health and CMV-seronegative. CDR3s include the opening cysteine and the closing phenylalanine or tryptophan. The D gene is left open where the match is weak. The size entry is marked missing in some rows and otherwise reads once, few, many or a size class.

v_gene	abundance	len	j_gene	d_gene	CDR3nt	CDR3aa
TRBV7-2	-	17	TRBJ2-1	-	TGTGCCAGCAGCCCTTGGACAGCGCCAGAATCCTACAATGAGCAGTTCTTC	CASSPWTAPESYNEQFF
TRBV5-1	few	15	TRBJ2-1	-	TGCGCCAGCAGTCACGGACATAGGGGGTCCAATGAGCAGTTCTTC	CASSHGHRGSNEQFF
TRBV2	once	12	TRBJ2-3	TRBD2	TGTGCCAGCCGGGACTACACAGATACGCAGTATTTT	CASRDYTDTQYF
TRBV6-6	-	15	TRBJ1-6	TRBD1	TGTGCCAGCAGTCCGGACAGGGGGAATAATTCACCCCTCCACTTT	CASSPDRGNNSPLHF
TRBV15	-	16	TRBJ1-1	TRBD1	TGTGCCACCAGCAGAGATCCGGGACAGTTGAACCCTGAAGCTTTCTTT	CATSRDPGQLNPEAFF
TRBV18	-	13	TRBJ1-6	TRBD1	TGTGCCAGCTCGGGGGACAGAAATTCACCCCTCCACTTT	CASSGDRNSPLHF
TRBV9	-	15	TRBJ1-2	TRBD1	TGTGCCAGCAGCGTGAGACAGGGCCCTAACTATGGCTACACCTTC	CASSVRQGPNYGYTF
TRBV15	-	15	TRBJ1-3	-	TGTGCCACCAGCAGAGAGGCAGTCTCTGGAAACACCATATATTTT	CATSREAVSGNTIYF
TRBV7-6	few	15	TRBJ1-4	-	TGTGCCAGCAGCTTAGAGACAGCAACTAATGAAAAACTGTTTTTT	CASSLETATNEKLFF
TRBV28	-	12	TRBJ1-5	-	TGTGCCAGCAGTTTACTTCATCAGCCCCAGCATTTT	CASSLLHQPQHF
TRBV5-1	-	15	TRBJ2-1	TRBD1	TGCGCCAGCAGCTTGGGGACAGGTACCGTCAATGAGCAGTTCTTC	CASSLGTGTVNEQFF
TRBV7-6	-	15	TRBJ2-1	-	TGTGCCAGCAGCTTAGTTACAGGAGGGGGGGATGAGCAGTTCTTC	CASSLVTGGGDEQFF
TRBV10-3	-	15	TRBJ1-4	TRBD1	TGTGCCATCAGTGAGGAGACAGGGCCTAATGAAAAACTGTTTTTT	CAISEETGPNEKLFF
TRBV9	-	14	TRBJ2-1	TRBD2	TGTGCCAGCAGAGGGCGGGGGGGCAGTAATGAGCAGTTCTTC	CASRGRGGSNEQFF
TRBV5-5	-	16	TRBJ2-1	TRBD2	TGTGCCAGCAGCTCATCGACTAGCGGGGGGGCCAATGAGCAGTTCTTC	CASSSSTSGGANEQFF
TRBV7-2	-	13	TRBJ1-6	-	TGTGCCAGCAGCACGGGGGTAAATTCACCCCTCCACTTT	CASSTGVNSPLHF
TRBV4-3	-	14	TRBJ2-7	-	TGCGCCAGCAGCCAAGATTTCCAGGCCGGCGAGCAGTACTTC	CASSQDFQAGEQYF
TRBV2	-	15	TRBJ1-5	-	TGTGCCAGCAGTCTATACAGGGAACCTAATCAGCCCCAGCATTTT	CASSLYREPNQPQHF
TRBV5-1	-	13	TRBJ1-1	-	TGCGCCAGCAGCTTGCAACAGAACACTGAAGCTTTCTTT	CASSLQQNTEAFF
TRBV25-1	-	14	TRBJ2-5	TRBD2	TGTGCCAGCAAAAGAGCGGGGAGTAAAGAGACCCAGTACTTC	CASKRAGSKETQYF
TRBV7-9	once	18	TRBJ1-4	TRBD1	TGTGCCAGCAGCTTAGATCTGGGACAGGGGGCGCTTAATGAAAAACTGTTTTTT	CASSLDLGQGALNEKLFF
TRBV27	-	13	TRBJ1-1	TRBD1	TGTGCCAGCAGCCGCAGGGGGAGGACTGAAGCTTTCTTT	CASSRRGRTEAFF
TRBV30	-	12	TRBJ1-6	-	TGTGCCTCGGGTCGGGGAACTTCACCCCTCCACTTT	CASGRGTSPLHF
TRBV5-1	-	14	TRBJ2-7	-	TGCGCCAGCAGCTCGCAGGGACTGGACTACGAGCAGTACTTC	CASSSQGLDYEQYF
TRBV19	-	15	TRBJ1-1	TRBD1	TGTGCCACCGACCGGGGACAGGGGTGGGACACTGAAGCTTTCTTT	CATDRGQGWDTEAFF
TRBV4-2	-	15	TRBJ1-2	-	TGTGCCAGCAGCCAAGGCCGGGTCCTACATGATGGCTACACCTTC	CASSQGRVLHDGYTF
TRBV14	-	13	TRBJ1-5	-	TGTGCCAGCAGCATAACCGAGGGTGGTCCCCAGCATTTT	CASSITEGGPQHF
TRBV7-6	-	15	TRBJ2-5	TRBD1	TGTGCCAGCAGCTGGGGGGGACAGGGACAAGAGACCCAGTACTTC	CASSWGGQGQETQYF
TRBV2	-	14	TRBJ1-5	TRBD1	TGTGCCAGCAGTAAAGACAGGGACAATCAGCCCCAGCATTTT	CASSKDRDNQPQHF
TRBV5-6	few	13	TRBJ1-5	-	TGTGCCAGCAGCTCAAGGGGGAATCAGCCCCAGCATTTT	CASSSRGNQPQHF
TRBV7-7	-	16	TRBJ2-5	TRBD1	TGTGCCAGCAGCTTAGGGCAGGACAGGGGCCAAGAGACCCAGTACTTC	CASSLGQDRGQETQYF
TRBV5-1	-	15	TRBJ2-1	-	TGCGCCAGCAGCTTGGCCGGAGACTCCTACAATGAGCAGTTCTTC	CASSLAGDSYNEQFF
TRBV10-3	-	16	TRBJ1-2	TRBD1	TGTGCCATCAGTGAGGGTCTTCAGGGGGTCTGGTATGGCTACACCTTC	CAISEGLQGVWYGYTF
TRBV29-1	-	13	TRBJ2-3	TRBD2	TGCAGCGTTTGTCTAGCGGGCACAGATACGCAGTATTTT	CSVCLAGTDTQYF
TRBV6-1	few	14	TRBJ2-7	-	TGTGCCAGCAGTGAAGCTGGGCCCCACTACGAGCAGTACTTC	CASSEAGPHYEQYF
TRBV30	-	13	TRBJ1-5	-	TGTGTCAAGACAGCAGGGTGGGTTCAGCCCCAGCATTTT	CVKTAGWVQPQHF
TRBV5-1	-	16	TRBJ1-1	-	TGCGCCAGCAGCTTGGCCACTGCCCGGGGAGACACTGAAGCTTTCTTT	CASSLATARGDTEAFF
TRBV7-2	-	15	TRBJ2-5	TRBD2	TGTGCCAGCAGCCTCCCGGGGGGATACCAAGAGACCCAGTACTTC	CASSLPGGYQETQYF
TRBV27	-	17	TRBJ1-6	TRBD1	TGTGCCAGCAGTCAAGGGACAGGGGGCTCCTATAATTCACCCCTCAACTTT	CASSQGTGGSYNSPLNF
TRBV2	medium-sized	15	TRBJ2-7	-	TGTGCCAGCAGTCCAGAAAGGGGGACGGGCGGCGAGCAGTACTTC	CASSPERGTGGEQYF
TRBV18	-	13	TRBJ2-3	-	TGTGCCAGCTCACAAACTGGGGGGGATACGCAGTATTTT	CASSQTGGDTQYF